This is a list of T cell receptor beta chains from one sample in a study of beta chain features in type 1 diabetes. Libraries were prepared by immunoSEQ multiplex PCR; TCRdb keeps only in-frame clonotypes and omits some of them. The sample has 400,000 or so clones, over 10% seen once. The sample consisted of naive CD4+ T cells from blood. These receptors came from a woman between 18 and 29 years old with type 1 diabetes. Both conserved end residues are part of each CDR3. The order of the fields is D gene, V gene, clone size, J gene, CDR3 protein, CDR3 DNA. The D gene is left open where the match is weak. Expanded clones are given a class, and other clones once, few, many or no size at all.

d_call: -; v_call: TRBV4-1; clone_size: few; j_call: TRBJ2-4; cdr3_aa: CASSQEVSVYALAKNIQYF; cdr3_nt: TGCGCCAGCAGCCAAGAGGTCAGCGTGTATGCACTAGCCAAAAACATTCAGTACTTC
d_call: -; v_call: TRBV7-9; clone_size: -; j_call: TRBJ1-4; cdr3_aa: CASWGDEKLFF; cdr3_nt: TGTGCCAGCTGGGGGGATGAAAAACTGTTTTTT
d_call: -; v_call: TRBV7-9; clone_size: -; j_call: TRBJ2-4; cdr3_aa: CASSLMVRGSVNIQYF; cdr3_nt: TGTGCCAGCAGCTTAATGGTCAGGGGATCGGTAAACATTCAGTACTTC
d_call: TRBD1; v_call: TRBV4-2; clone_size: -; j_call: TRBJ1-1; cdr3_aa: CASSRGTGTDTEAFF; cdr3_nt: TGTGCCAGCAGCCGCGGGACAGGGACTGACACTGAAGCTTTCTTT
d_call: TRBD1; v_call: TRBV19; clone_size: -; j_call: TRBJ2-5; cdr3_aa: CASSPGTGKNGTQYF; cdr3_nt: TGTGCCAGTAGTCCGGGGACAGGGAAGAATGGGACCCAGTACTTC
d_call: -; v_call: TRBV7-9; clone_size: few; j_call: TRBJ1-4; cdr3_aa: CASSFRESNEKLFF; cdr3_nt: TGTGCCAGCAGCTTCCGGGAGTCAAATGAAAAACTGTTTTTT
d_call: -; v_call: TRBV6-6; clone_size: few; j_call: TRBJ1-2; cdr3_aa: CASVEGQTYGYTF; cdr3_nt: TGTGCCAGCGTCGAAGGACAGACTTATGGCTACACCTTC
d_call: -; v_call: TRBV2; clone_size: -; j_call: TRBJ1-5; cdr3_aa: CASSPARQPNQPQHF; cdr3_nt: TGTGCCAGCAGTCCAGCGAGACAGCCCAATCAGCCCCAGCATTTT
d_call: -; v_call: TRBV2; clone_size: few; j_call: TRBJ2-5; cdr3_aa: CASSAQAQYF; cdr3_nt: TGTGCCAGCAGTGCGCAGGCCCAGTACTTC
d_call: TRBD1; v_call: TRBV19; clone_size: -; j_call: TRBJ2-7; cdr3_aa: CASSIDTGGSEQYF; cdr3_nt: TGTGCCAGTAGTATAGACACAGGGGGCTCCGAGCAGTACTTC
d_call: TRBD2; v_call: TRBV29-1; clone_size: few; j_call: TRBJ2-5; cdr3_aa: CSVAGGAPMQTQYF; cdr3_nt: TGCAGCGTTGCCGGGGGGGCCCCGATGCAGACCCAGTACTTC
d_call: -; v_call: TRBV5-1; clone_size: few; j_call: TRBJ2-1; cdr3_aa: CASSPRTDRYSYNEQFF; cdr3_nt: TGCGCCAGCAGCCCCCGGACAGACCGATACTCCTACAATGAGCAGTTCTTC
d_call: TRBD1; v_call: TRBV5-1; clone_size: few; j_call: TRBJ1-1; cdr3_aa: CASSSLQGAEAFF; cdr3_nt: TGCGCCAGCAGCTCTCTTCAGGGGGCTGAAGCTTTCTTT
d_call: -; v_call: TRBV7-3; clone_size: -; j_call: TRBJ2-1; cdr3_aa: CASSLYRQDNEQFF; cdr3_nt: TGTGCCAGCAGCTTATATAGGCAGGACAATGAGCAGTTCTTC
d_call: TRBD2; v_call: TRBV28; clone_size: few; j_call: TRBJ2-1; cdr3_aa: CASSILLAGVSEQFF; cdr3_nt: TGTGCCAGCAGTATTCTACTAGCGGGAGTAAGTGAGCAGTTCTTC
d_call: -; v_call: TRBV4-3; clone_size: -; j_call: TRBJ1-1; cdr3_aa: CASSQAGLNTEAFF; cdr3_nt: TGCGCCAGCAGCCAAGCAGGGTTGAACACTGAAGCTTTCTTT
d_call: -; v_call: TRBV30; clone_size: few; j_call: TRBJ1-3; cdr3_aa: CAWSTGQSSGNTIYF; cdr3_nt: TGTGCCTGGAGTACGGGACAATCCTCTGGAAACACCATATATTTT
d_call: TRBD1; v_call: TRBV14; clone_size: -; j_call: TRBJ2-3; cdr3_aa: CASSQFGTGVVYF; cdr3_nt: TGTGCCAGCAGCCAATTCGGGACAGGGGTGGTGTATTTT
d_call: TRBD1; v_call: TRBV28; clone_size: -; j_call: TRBJ2-5; cdr3_aa: CASRVPGGLETQYF; cdr3_nt: TGTGCCAGCAGAGTACCAGGGGGCTTAGAGACCCAGTACTTC
d_call: TRBD2; v_call: TRBV30; clone_size: -; j_call: TRBJ2-4; cdr3_aa: CAWRGGSSGNIQYF; cdr3_nt: TGTGCCTGGAGGGGCGGGAGTAGTGGGAACATTCAGTACTTC
d_call: -; v_call: TRBV7-9; clone_size: few; j_call: TRBJ2-7; cdr3_aa: CASSRTDRSYEQYF; cdr3_nt: TGTGCCAGCAGCCGGACAGACCGCTCCTACGAGCAGTACTTC
d_call: TRBD1; v_call: TRBV10-3; clone_size: few; j_call: TRBJ2-7; cdr3_aa: CAITRDSLYEQYF; cdr3_nt: TGTGCCATCACCCGGGACAGTCTCTACGAGCAGTACTTC
d_call: TRBD1; v_call: TRBV9; clone_size: few; j_call: TRBJ1-1; cdr3_aa: CASSSTQGGIREAFF; cdr3_nt: TGTGCCAGCAGCTCCACACAGGGGGGGATACGTGAAGCTTTCTTT
d_call: -; v_call: TRBV18; clone_size: few; j_call: TRBJ2-2; cdr3_aa: CASSPQGELFF; cdr3_nt: TGTGCCAGCTCCCCCCAGGGGGAGCTGTTTTTT
d_call: TRBD1; v_call: TRBV6-1; clone_size: few; j_call: TRBJ2-3; cdr3_aa: CAPHGTGPTDTQYF; cdr3_nt: TGTGCCCCCCATGGGACAGGACCCACAGATACGCAGTATTTT
d_call: -; v_call: TRBV4-1; clone_size: few; j_call: TRBJ1-6; cdr3_aa: CASSQFGGVNSPLHF; cdr3_nt: TGCGCCAGCAGCCAATTCGGGGGGGTTAATTCACCCCTCCACTTT
d_call: -; v_call: TRBV28; clone_size: -; j_call: TRBJ1-5; cdr3_aa: CACRLRAYSNQPQHF; cdr3_nt: TGTGCCTGCCGCCTGCGGGCGTATAGCAATCAGCCCCAGCATTTT
d_call: -; v_call: TRBV7-9; clone_size: few; j_call: TRBJ1-6; cdr3_aa: CASSLYAAPNSPLHF; cdr3_nt: TGTGCCAGCAGCTTATACGCGGCACCTAATTCACCCCTCCACTTT
d_call: -; v_call: TRBV27; clone_size: few; j_call: TRBJ2-7; cdr3_aa: CASSPYYEQYF; cdr3_nt: TGTGCCAGCAGCCCCTACTACGAGCAGTACTTC
d_call: -; v_call: TRBV28; clone_size: few; j_call: TRBJ1-2; cdr3_aa: CASGQNPNYGYTF; cdr3_nt: TGTGCCAGCGGGCAGAACCCTAACTATGGCTACACCTTC
d_call: -; v_call: TRBV7-9; clone_size: -; j_call: TRBJ2-3; cdr3_aa: CASSLGGGADTQYF; cdr3_nt: TGTGCCAGCAGCTTAGGAGGGGGTGCAGATACGCAGTATTTT
d_call: -; v_call: TRBV7-9; clone_size: -; j_call: TRBJ2-5; cdr3_aa: CASSYGTSEETQYF; cdr3_nt: TGTGCCAGCAGCTACGGGACTTCCGAAGAGACCCAGTACTTC
d_call: TRBD2; v_call: TRBV11-2; clone_size: few; j_call: TRBJ2-1; cdr3_aa: CASSPGTSGGVWDEQFF; cdr3_nt: TGTGCCAGCAGCCCAGGGACTAGCGGGGGGGTGTGGGATGAGCAGTTCTTC